The T cell receptor (beta chain) described here comes from a study of patients and donors after allogeneic stem cell transplantation (dated by TCRdb to the early 2020s). This clonotype was detected a few times. No cognate antigen has been identified for it. Per-nucleotide qualities are absent, and no much larger clonotype sits a single base away. Library preparation used RT-PCR. Data came from a NextSeq 550. TCRdb took the public reads, trimmed them with fastp at Q25, ran MiXCR for clone calling and kept in-frame beta chains. Identical CDR3 proteins give one entry, which carries the most common genes and DNA. The sample includes about 87,000 distinct CDR3 sequences, with around 5% observed a single time. Less than 3% of the sample is in the top ten clones. Clipping removes 5 bases from V and 0 bases from J, with 11 as the unmatched junction base count. In the germline V gene, CDR1 corresponds to SNHLY and CDR2 to FYNNEI. Including the terminal cysteine and phenylalanine, the CDR3 comprises 18 residues. The read is trimmed to its CDR3 DNA, 54 bases read in frame from base 1.

The rearranged segments are TRBV2 and TRBJ1-5; TRBD1 matches 9 bases in the middle. This clonotype was obtained from a human donor who was either an allogeneic HSCT recipient or a stem cell or donor lymphocyte infusion donor (not recorded which). It is not recorded whose cells these are; they may come from a transplant donor. Specimen: blood, either unsorted or a sorted T cell fraction (not recorded which). The CDR3 loop reads CASSPDRGMAYSNQPQHF. DNA sequence: TGTGCCAGCAGTCCTGACAGGGGGATGGCTTATAGCAATCAGCCCCAGCATTTT.